This T cell receptor (beta chain) came from a study of T cells in Graves' hyperthyroidism and ophthalmopathy. Study results and limitations: The model made its ophthalmopathy prediction, and onset followed a median about 6.8 months later. Most thyroid clonotypes expanded above 0.001 appeared in blood too.

Researchers took RNA transcripts and amplified the TCR beta CDR3 regions from them. A set of HTBI primers served as the primers for a first-round RT-PCR of the TCR CDR3. TCRdb ran MiXCR on the multiplex PCR reads and lists one entry per CDR3 protein. In the table there are about 540,000 distinct CDR3 sequences, roughly 50% of which are singletons. V lost 5 bases, J lost 4 bases, and 10 bases stayed unmatched. This CDR3 has 16 residues. Germline CDR1 SGHTA, CDR2 FQGNSA. Concerning this clonotype itself: Its antigen is unknown.

The chain combines TRBV7-2 with TRBJ2-7; 11 bases map to TRBD1. Sequencing input: peripheral blood or thyroid tissue (not recorded which). This clonotype was sampled from a woman aged 18 to 35 with Graves' hyperthyroidism. CDR3 in DNA: TGTGCCAGCAGCCTTTCGCGGACAGGGGGCATTTACGAGCAGTACTTC. Encoded protein: CASSLSRTGGIYEQYF.